The TCR beta chain under discussion was sequenced for a study of blood T cell repertoires in COVID-19. On the study more broadly: PBMCs, B-cell-depleted T cells, or T cells were the source of the cDNA or gDNA that made up the material.

In the original processing: Scientists estimated how many nucleated cells there were by amplifying reference gene primers. TCRdb keeps only in-frame clones here, not all; method: immunoSEQ multiplex PCR. V and J calls plus clone size are reproduced from that table; the DNA served to infer D and trimming. The table records approximately 250,000 clones, approximately 83% of them present only once. This clone was observed a few times. This clonotype was obtained from a human donor in a cohort sampled during active COVID-19. Sequenced sample: peripheral blood.

CDR3 nucleotide sequence: TGTGCCAGCTCCCCGTTCGGGACAGGGGGTGTTCAGCCCCAGCATTTT. Translation gives CASSPFGTGGVQPQHF. V and J are TRBV18 and TRBJ1-5; 11 bases are a match to TRBD1. Looked up from germline, CDR1 is KGHSH and CDR2 is LQKENI. The CDR3 extends over 16 amino acids. V trimming: 6 bases; J trimming: 6 bases; junction bases outside the gene matches: 10. Full variable domain (remainder filled in from reference TRBV18 and TRBJ1-5): NAGVMQNPRHLVRRRGQEARLRCSPMKGHSHVYWYRQLPEEGLKFMVYLQKENIIDESGMPKERFSAEFPKEGPSILRIQQVVRGDSAAYFCASSPFGTGGVQPQHFGDGTRLSIL.